This passage covers 18 T cell receptor beta chains from one sample sequenced in a study of regulatory T cells in long-lasting Graves disease. Time point of the sample: newly diagnosed GD, antithyroid drugs for less than 3 months. Preparation of the TCR library used RNA extracted from PBMCs. Through Arm-PCR of CDR3 regions and iRepertoire HTBI primers, TCR beta libraries were built. Via MiXCR, TCRdb re-called the multiplex PCR reads, giving one row per CDR3 protein. The table records 400,000 to 550,000 distinct CDR3 sequences, 14% to 15% of them present only once. The same sample was also used in a study of T cells in Graves' hyperthyroidism and ophthalmopathy.

The sequences come from peripheral blood mononuclear cells (PBMCs), collected at new diagnosis, from a patient treated with antithyroid drugs. The source is a woman younger than 45 with Graves disease.

This clonotype was seen a handful of times. A read error is possible here, since a much larger clone lies one base away. The chain carries TRBV11-2 and TRBJ2-1; 14 bases align to TRBD2. The CDR3 extends over 15 amino acids. With V trimmed by 5 bases and J by 5 bases, 2 bases remained unmatched. The germline V gene has CDR1 SGHAT and CDR2 FQNNGV. CDR3 bases: TGTGCCAGCAGCCGGACTAGCGGGAGGCACAATGAGCAGTTCTTC. It specifies CASSRTSGRHNEQFF.

This clonotype was observed at least ten times. The chain links TRBV7-6 to TRBJ2-1; 8 bases fit TRBD2. The ends lost 5 bases at V and 7 bases at J; junction bases unmatched: 16. The CDR3 contains 17 residues. Germline CDR1 and CDR2: SGHVS and FNYEAQ. The CDR3 protein is CASSPSYRRSGINEQFF. For the CDR3, the DNA is TGTGCCAGCAGCCCCAGCTATCGGCGTAGCGGGATAAATGAGCAGTTCTTC. The whole variable domain, remainder taken from reference TRBV7-6 and TRBJ2-1, is GAGVSQSPRYKVTKRGQDVALRCDPISGHVSLYWYRQALGQGPEFLTYFNYEAQQDKSGLPNDRFSAERPEGSISTLTIQRTEQRDSAMYRCASSPSYRRSGINEQFFGPGTRLTVL.

This clonotype appeared many times. The chain combines TRBV29-1 with TRBJ2-7; 7 nucleotides line up with TRBD2. Germline lookup yields CDR1 SQVTM and CDR2 ANQGSEA. The CDR3 is 13 residues long. The trim removed 4 bases at V and 3 bases at J, leaving 6 bases unmatched. The CDR3 spells CSVGEGRIYEQYF. In DNA form, the CDR3 reads TGCAGCGTTGGGGAGGGCAGGATCTACGAGCAGTACTTC.

The chain joins TRBV6-2 or TRBV6-3 to TRBJ1-2, with 9 positions matching TRBD1. Germline CDR1 is MNHEY and CDR2 is SVGEGT. The CDR3 sequence is 13 residues long. The junction had 7 bases not matched to a gene; V was cut back by 6 bases and J by 8 bases. Here the CDR3 reads CASREGTGIGYTF. The CDR3 DNA reads TGTGCCAGCAGGGAGGGGACAGGGATCGGCTACACCTTC.

This clonotype was observed many times. The V gene is TRBV11-2, the J gene TRBJ2-5, with TRBD2 identical over 12 bases. The V segment lost 0 bases and the J segment 0 bases; nucleotides outside the gene matches: 11. The germline V gene has CDR1 SGHAT and CDR2 FQNNGV. The CDR3 contains 20 residues. CDR3 DNA sequence: TGTGCCAGCAGCTTAGACGGCGGACTAGCGGGACAACAGTACCAAGAGACCCAGTACTTC. Protein: CASSLDGGLAGQQYQETQYF.

This chain uses TRBV27 with TRBJ2-7; D may be TRBD2 (5 bases). CDR1 and CDR2 (germline): MNHEY, SMNVEV (reference sequence). V lost 6 bases and J lost 0, with 15 bases in between. The CDR3 totals 15 residues. The DNA of the CDR3 is TGTGCCAGCAGATCCTCCGGGGAACTCTCCTACGAGCAGTACTTC. It translates to CASRSSGELSYEQYF.

The V and J genes are TRBV18 and TRBJ2-5; D remains unclear. The CDR3 length is 15 residues. Germline V lookup: CDR1 KGHSH, CDR2 LQKENI. Between the trimmed V and J ends, which lost 0 bases and 5 bases, there was a span of 13 bases. In DNA form, the CDR3 reads TGTGCCAGCTCACCACCGGCTGCCTCCTGGGAGACCCAGTACTTC. It translates to CASSPPAASWETQYF.

Points on this clonotype: A read error may explain this, as a much larger clone is one base away. This chain joins TRBV20-1 and TRBJ2-5, with 11 bases aligning to TRBD2. V was clipped by 3 bases and J by 11 bases; unmatched bases: 20. From germline, CDR1 is DFQATT and CDR2 SNEGSKA (reference sequence). The CDR3 has 17 amino acids. The CDR3 nucleotides read TGCAGTGCTAGGGGACTAGCGGCTCTCCTCTCCTACAATGAGCAGTACTTC. Translating gives CSARGLAALLSYNEQYF.

The rearrangement uses TRBV2 and TRBJ1-6, with 7 bases matching TRBD1. Trimming removed 7 bases from V and 7 bases from J; junction bases left unmatched: 10. Germline V lookup: CDR1 SNHLY, CDR2 FYNNEI. The CDR3 consists of 15 residues. The CDR3 spells CASTLLQGSNSPLHF. CDR3 sequence (DNA): TGTGCCAGCACGCTGCTACAGGGGTCCAATTCACCCCTCCACTTT.

CDR3 sequence reads: CASSVGAVSSYNEQFF. CDR3 coding DNA: TGTGCCAGCAGCGTAGGGGCGGTGAGCTCCTACAATGAGCAGTTCTTC. The chain uses TRBV9 and TRBJ2-1; D unresolved. The germline V gene has CDR1 SGDLS and CDR2 YYNGEE. There are 16 residues in the CDR3. Trimming pared 0 bases from V and 0 bases from J, leaving 10 bases between. The whole variable domain, remainder taken from reference TRBV9 and TRBJ2-1, is DSGVTQTPKHLITATGQRVTLRCSPRSGDLSVYWYQQSLDQGLQFLIQYYNGEERAKGNILERFSAQQFPDLHSELNLSSLELGDSALYFCASSVGAVSSYNEQFFGPGTRLTVL.

This clonotype was seen repeatedly, ten times or more. The chain recombines TRBV7-8 with TRBJ2-7; either TRBD1 or TRBD2 may supply D (5 bases each). The CDR3 loop spans 12 amino acids. V was pared by 8 bases and J by 2 bases, with 10 bases between. From germline, CDR1 is SGHVS and CDR2 FQNEAQ. CDR3 loop: CASGGRTYEQYF. The CDR3 coding sequence is TGTGCCAGCGGGGGTCGAACCTACGAGCAGTACTTC. Filled out from reference TRBV7-8 and TRBJ2-7, the complete variable domain reads GAGVSQSPRYKVAKRGQDVALRCDPISGHVSLFWYQQALGQGPEFLTYFQNEAQLDKSGLPSDRFFAERPEGSVSTLKIQRTQQEDSAVYLCASGGRTYEQYFGPGTRLTVT.

This clonotype was found a few times. CDR3 in DNA: TGTGCCACCAGCAGAAAGGGCGGACAAGAGACCCAGTACTTC. This translates into CATSRKGGQETQYF. The rearrangement joins TRBV15 to TRBJ2-1; D gene ambiguous. Gene TRBJ2-5 matches the end of the DNA better, so the J call may be wrong. Germline CDR1 is LNHNV and CDR2 is YYDKDF (reference sequence). The CDR3 extends over 14 amino acids.

This clonotype was counted many times. This rearrangement joins TRBV28 to TRBJ2-3, with D perhaps matching TRBD1 (6 bases). This CDR3 region has 15 residues. Per the germline V gene, CDR1 is MDHEN and CDR2 is SYDVKM. The V gene lost 4 bases and the J gene lost 0 bases, with 11 bases spanning the gap. This CDR3 reads CASSSRQASTDTQYF. DNA for the CDR3: TGTGCCAGCAGTTCCCGACAGGCTAGCACAGATACGCAGTATTTT.

This clonotype was detected many times. The chain recombines TRBV30 with TRBJ2-2; no firm D call. CDR1 is GTSNPN, CDR2 SVGIG, per germline (reference sequence). The ends were cut back, 7 bases at V and 6 bases at J, with 15 bases in the middle. This CDR3 spans 13 amino acids. CDR3 bases: TGTGCCTCAAAGCGCCAGAGCCCCGGGGAGCTGTTTTTT. It encodes CASKRQSPGELFF.

This clonotype was found many times. The rearrangement links TRBV12-3 or TRBV12-4 to TRBJ2-2; 14 nucleotides line up with TRBD2. Losses at the gene ends were 5 bases for V and 6 bases for J; bases not matched to a gene: 8. The CDR3 runs to 17 residues. CDR3 sequence reads: CASSPQGTSGSSGELFF. Here the CDR3 DNA reads TGTGCCAGCAGTCCGCAGGGGACTAGCGGGAGTTCCGGGGAGCTGTTTTTT.

This clonotype was counted many times. The chain combines TRBV11-2 with TRBJ2-7, with 9 bases matching TRBD2. The V gene end was trimmed by 5 bases and the J gene end by 3 bases; junction bases not matched to a gene: 5. Germline V CDR1 and CDR2: SGHAT, FQNNGV. The CDR3 is 14 residues long. CDR3 nucleotide sequence: TGTGCCAGCAGCCGCCCGACTAGCGGCTACGAGCAGTACTTC. This codes for CASSRPTSGYEQYF.

At least ten counts were recorded for this clonotype. The rearrangement uses TRBV12-3 or TRBV12-4 and TRBJ1-2, with D possibly TRBD1 on 5 matching bases. V gave up 6 bases and J gave up 7 bases, with 12 bases separating them. The CDR3 contains 12 residues. CDR3 sequence reads: CASSPGYGGYTF. The CDR3 bases are TGTGCCAGCAGCCCAGGGTACGGTGGCTACACCTTC.

This chain links TRBV24-1 with TRBJ2-1, with TRBD2 identical over 11 bases. The CDR3 spans 18 residues. CDR1 is KGHDR and CDR2 is SFDVKD in the germline V gene. V lost 4 bases to trimming and J lost 3 bases; unmatched junction nucleotides: 10. CDR3 DNA: TGTGCCACCAGTGACACCCTCGGGACTAGCGGAGACTACAATGAGCAGTTCTTC. Translated: CATSDTLGTSGDYNEQFF.